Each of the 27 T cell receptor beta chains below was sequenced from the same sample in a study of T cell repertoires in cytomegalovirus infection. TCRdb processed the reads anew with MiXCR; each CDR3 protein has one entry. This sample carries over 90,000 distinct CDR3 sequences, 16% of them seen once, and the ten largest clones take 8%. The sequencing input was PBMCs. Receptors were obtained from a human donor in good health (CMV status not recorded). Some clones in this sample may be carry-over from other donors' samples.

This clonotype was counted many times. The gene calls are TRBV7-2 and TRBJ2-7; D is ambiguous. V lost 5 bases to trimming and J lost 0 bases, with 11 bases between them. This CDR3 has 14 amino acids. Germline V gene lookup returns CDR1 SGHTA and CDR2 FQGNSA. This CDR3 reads CASSGPRSSYEQYF. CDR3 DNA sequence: TGTGCCAGCAGCGGGCCCAGGAGCTCCTACGAGCAGTACTTC.

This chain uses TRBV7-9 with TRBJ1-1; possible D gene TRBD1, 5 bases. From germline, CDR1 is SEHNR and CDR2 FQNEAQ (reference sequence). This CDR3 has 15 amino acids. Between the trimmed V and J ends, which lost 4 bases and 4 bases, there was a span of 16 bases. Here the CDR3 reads CASSSPGTGSTEAFF. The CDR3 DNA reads TGTGCCAGCAGCTCCCCAGGGACGGGGAGCACTGAAGCTTTCTTT.

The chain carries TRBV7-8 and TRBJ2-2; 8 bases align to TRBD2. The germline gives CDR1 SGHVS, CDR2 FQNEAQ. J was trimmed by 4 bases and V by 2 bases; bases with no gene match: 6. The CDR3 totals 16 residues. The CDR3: CASSLMAGGSTGELFF. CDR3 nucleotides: TGTGCCAGCAGCTTAATGGCGGGGGGATCCACCGGGGAGCTGTTTTTT.

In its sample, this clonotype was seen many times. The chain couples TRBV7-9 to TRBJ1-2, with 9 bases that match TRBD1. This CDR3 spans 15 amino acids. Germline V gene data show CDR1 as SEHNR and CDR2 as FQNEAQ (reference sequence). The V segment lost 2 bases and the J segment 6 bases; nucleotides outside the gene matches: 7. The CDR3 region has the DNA TGTGCCAGCAGCTTATCCGGGACAGGGCTCCATGGCTACACCTTC. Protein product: CASSLSGTGLHGYTF.

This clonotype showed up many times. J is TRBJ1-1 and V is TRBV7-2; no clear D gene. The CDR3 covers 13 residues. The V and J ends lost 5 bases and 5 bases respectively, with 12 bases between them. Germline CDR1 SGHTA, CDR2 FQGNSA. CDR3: CASSPILGTEAFF. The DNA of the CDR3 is TGTGCCAGCAGCCCCATATTAGGGACTGAAGCTTTCTTT.

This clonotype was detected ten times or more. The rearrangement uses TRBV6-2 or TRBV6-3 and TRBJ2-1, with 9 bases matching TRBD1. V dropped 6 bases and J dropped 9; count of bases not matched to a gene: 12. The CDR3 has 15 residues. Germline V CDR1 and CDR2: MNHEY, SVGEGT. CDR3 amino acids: CASSPGTGNVGEQFF. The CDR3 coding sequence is TGTGCCAGCAGCCCCGGGACAGGGAACGTGGGTGAGCAGTTCTTC.

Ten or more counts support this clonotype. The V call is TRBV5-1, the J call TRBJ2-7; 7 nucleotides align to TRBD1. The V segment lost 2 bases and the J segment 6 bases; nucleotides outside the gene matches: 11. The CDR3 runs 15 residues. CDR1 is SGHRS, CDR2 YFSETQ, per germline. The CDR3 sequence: CASSFRDSRPSEQYF. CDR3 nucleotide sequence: TGCGCCAGCAGCTTCCGGGACAGTCGTCCAAGCGAGCAGTACTTC.

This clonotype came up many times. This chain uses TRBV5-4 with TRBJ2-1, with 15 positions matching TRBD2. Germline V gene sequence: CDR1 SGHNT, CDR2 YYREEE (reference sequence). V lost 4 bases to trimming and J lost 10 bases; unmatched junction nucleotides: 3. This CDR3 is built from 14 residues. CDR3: CASSPGLAGGEQFF. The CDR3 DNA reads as TGTGCCAGCAGCCCGGGACTAGCGGGGGGAGAGCAGTTCTTC.

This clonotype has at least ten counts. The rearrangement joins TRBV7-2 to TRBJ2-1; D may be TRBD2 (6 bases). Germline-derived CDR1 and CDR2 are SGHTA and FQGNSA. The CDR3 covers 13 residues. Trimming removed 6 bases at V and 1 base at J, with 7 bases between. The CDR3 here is CASRRDSYNEQFF. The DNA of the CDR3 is TGTGCCAGCAGGCGGGATTCCTACAATGAGCAGTTCTTC. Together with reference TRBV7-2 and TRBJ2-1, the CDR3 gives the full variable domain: GAGVSQSPSNKVTEKGKDVELRCDPISGHTALYWYRQSLGQGLEFLIYFQGNSAPDKSGLPSDRFSAERTGGSVSTLTIQRTQQEDSAVYLCASRRDSYNEQFFGPGTRLTVL.

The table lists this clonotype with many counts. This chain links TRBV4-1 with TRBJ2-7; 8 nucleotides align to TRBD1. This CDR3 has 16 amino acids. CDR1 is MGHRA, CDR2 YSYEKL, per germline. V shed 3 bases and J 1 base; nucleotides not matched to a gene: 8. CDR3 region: CASSQRGQVPSYEQYF. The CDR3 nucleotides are TGCGCCAGCAGCCAGAGGGGACAGGTCCCTTCCTACGAGCAGTACTTC.

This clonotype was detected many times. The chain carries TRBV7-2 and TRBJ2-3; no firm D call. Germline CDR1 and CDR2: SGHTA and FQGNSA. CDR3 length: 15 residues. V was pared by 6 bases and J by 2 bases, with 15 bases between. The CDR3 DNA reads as TGTGCCAGCAGACCACAATTCGGCTACACAGATACGCAGTATTTT. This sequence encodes CASRPQFGYTDTQYF. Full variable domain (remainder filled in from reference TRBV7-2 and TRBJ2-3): GAGVSQSPSNKVTEKGKDVELRCDPISGHTALYWYRQSLGQGLEFLIYFQGNSAPDKSGLPSDRFSAERTGGSVSTLTIQRTQQEDSAVYLCASRPQFGYTDTQYFGPGTRLTVL.

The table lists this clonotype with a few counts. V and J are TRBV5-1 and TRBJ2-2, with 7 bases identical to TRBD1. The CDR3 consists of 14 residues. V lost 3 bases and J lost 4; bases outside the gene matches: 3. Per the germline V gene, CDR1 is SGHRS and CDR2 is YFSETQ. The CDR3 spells CASSSRGPTGELFF. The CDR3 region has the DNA TGCGCCAGCAGCTCGAGGGGGCCCACCGGGGAGCTGTTTTTT.

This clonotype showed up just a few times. The CDR3 spells CASSGASDQPQHF. CDR3 DNA sequence: TGTGCCAGCAGTGGGGCCAGTGATCAGCCCCAGCATTTT. This chain joins TRBV2 and TRBJ1-5, with D hard to call. The germline gives CDR1 SNHLY, CDR2 FYNNEI. The CDR3 covers 13 residues. Trimming took 4 bases from V and 5 from J, leaving 9 bases between them.

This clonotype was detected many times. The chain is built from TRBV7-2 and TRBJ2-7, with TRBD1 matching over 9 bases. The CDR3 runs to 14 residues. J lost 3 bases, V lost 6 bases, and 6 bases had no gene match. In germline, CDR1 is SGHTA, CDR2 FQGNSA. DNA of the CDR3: TGTGCCAGCAGTATGGGACAGGGCCTCTACGAGCAGTACTTC. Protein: CASSMGQGLYEQYF.

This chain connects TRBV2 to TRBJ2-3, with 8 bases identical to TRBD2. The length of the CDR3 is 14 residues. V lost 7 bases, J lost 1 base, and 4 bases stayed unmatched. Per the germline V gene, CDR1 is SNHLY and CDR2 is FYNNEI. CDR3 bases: TGTGCCAGCAAGAAGCGGGGGTGCACAGATACGCAGTATTTT. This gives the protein CASKKRGCTDTQYF.

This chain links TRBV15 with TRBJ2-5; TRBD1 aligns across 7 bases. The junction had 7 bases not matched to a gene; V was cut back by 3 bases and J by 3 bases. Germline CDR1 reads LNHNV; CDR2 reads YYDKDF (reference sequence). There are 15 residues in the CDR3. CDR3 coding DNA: TGTGCCACCAGCAGTCGTCTCACAGGGGAAGAGACCCAGTACTTC. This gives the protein CATSSRLTGEETQYF. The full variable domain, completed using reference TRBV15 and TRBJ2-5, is DAMVIQNPRYQVTQFGKPVTLSCSQTLNHNVMYWYQQKSSQAPKLLFHYYDKDFNNEADTPDNFQSRRPNTSFCFLDIRSPGLGDTAMYLCATSSRLTGEETQYFGPGTRLLVL.

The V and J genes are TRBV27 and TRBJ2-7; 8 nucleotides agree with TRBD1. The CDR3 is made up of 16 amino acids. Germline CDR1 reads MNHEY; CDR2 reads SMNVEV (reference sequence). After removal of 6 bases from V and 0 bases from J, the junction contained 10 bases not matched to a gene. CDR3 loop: CASSQTGASLSYEQYF. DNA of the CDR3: TGTGCCAGCAGCCAGACAGGGGCTAGCCTCTCCTACGAGCAGTACTTC.

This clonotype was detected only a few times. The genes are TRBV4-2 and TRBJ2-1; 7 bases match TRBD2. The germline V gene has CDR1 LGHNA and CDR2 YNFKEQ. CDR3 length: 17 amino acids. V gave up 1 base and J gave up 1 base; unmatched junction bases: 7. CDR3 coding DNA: TGTGCCAGCAGCCAAGGAGAGGGAGGGAGTTCCTACAATGAGCAGTTCTTC. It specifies CASSQGEGGSSYNEQFF.

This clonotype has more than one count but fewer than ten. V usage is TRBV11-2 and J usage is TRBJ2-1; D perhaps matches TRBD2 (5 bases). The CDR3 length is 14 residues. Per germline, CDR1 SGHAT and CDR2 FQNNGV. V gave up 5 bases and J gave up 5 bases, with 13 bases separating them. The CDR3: CASSREGRNNEQFF. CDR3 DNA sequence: TGTGCCAGCAGCCGAGAGGGCCGAAACAATGAGCAGTTCTTC.

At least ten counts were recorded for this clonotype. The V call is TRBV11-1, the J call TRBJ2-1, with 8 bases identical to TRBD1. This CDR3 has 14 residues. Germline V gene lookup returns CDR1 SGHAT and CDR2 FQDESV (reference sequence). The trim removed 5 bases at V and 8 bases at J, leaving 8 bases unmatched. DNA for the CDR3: TGTGCCAGCAGCCCCCGGACAGGGATCCATGAGCAGTTCTTC. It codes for CASSPRTGIHEQFF.

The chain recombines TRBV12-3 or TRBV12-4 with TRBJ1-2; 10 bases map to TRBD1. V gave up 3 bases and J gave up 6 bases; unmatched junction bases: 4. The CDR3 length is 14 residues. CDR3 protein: CASSLGQGSNGYTF. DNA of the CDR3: TGTGCCAGCAGTTTGGGACAGGGGTCGAATGGCTACACCTTC.

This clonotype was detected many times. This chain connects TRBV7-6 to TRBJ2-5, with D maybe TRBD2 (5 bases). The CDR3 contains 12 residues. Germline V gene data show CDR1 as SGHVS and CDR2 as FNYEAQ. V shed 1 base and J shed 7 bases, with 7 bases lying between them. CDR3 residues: CASSLDEGTQYF. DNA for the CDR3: TGTGCCAGCAGCTTAGACGAGGGGACCCAGTACTTC.

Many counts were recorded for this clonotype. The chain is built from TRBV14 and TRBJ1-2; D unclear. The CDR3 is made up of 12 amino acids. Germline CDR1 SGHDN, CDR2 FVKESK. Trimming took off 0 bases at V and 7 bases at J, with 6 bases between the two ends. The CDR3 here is CASSQDMGGYTF. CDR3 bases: TGTGCCAGCAGCCAAGATATGGGTGGCTACACCTTC.

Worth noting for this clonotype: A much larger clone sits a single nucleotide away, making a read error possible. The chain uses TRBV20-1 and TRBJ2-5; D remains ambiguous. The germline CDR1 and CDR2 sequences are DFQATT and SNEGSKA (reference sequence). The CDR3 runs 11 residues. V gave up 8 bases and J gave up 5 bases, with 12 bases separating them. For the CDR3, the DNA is TGCAGTCCTGGGCTGGGGGAGACCCAGTACTTC. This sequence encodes CSPGLGETQYF.

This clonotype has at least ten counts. The DNA for the CDR3 is TGTGCCAGCAGCTGGGCGGCAGGGGACACTGAAGCTTTCTTT. Residues: CASSWAAGDTEAFF. J is TRBJ1-1 and V is TRBV5-6, with D tentatively TRBD1 (6 bases). The CDR3 has 14 residues. V shed 3 bases and J shed 3 bases, with 12 bases lying between them. From germline, CDR1 is SGHDT and CDR2 YYEEEE.

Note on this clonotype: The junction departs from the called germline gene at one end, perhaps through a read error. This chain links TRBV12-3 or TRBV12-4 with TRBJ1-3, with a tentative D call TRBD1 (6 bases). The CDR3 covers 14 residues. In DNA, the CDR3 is TGTGCCAGCAGTTTAGGCAGGGGCGGAAACAACATATATTTT. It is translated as CASSLGRGGNNIYF.

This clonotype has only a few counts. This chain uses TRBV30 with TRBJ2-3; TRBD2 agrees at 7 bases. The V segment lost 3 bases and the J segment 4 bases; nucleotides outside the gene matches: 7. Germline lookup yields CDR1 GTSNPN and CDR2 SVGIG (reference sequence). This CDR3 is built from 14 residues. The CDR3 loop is CAWRNAGDSDTQYF. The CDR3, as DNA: TGTGCCTGGAGGAACGCGGGGGATTCAGATACGCAGTATTTT. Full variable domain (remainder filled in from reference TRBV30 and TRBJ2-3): SQTIHQWPATLVQPVGSPLSLECTVEGTSNPNLYWYRQAAGRGLQLLFYSVGIGQISSEVPQNLSASRPQDRQFILSSKKLLLSDSGFYLCAWRNAGDSDTQYFGPGTRLTVL.